The 31 T cell receptor beta chains given below trace back to one sample, sequenced in a study of T-cell reconstitution after alpha-beta-depleted transplantation in children. Molecular barcoding with unique molecular identifiers was used for the TCRbeta library. TCRdb passed the PCR reads through MiXCR, listing each CDR3 protein once. The sample has approximately 300,000 distinct CDR3 sequences, roughly 11% seen once. Sequenced here: peripheral blood, sampled 180 days after TCRalphabeta/CD19-depleted stem cell transplant. The receptors shown here come from a male patient under 10 years old who had a stem cell transplant for chronic granulomatous disease, so the T cells may come from the graft donor.

This clonotype has ten or more counts. The rearrangement uses TRBV20-1 and TRBJ2-7; 7 nucleotides match TRBD2. Germline lookup yields CDR1 DFQATT and CDR2 SNEGSKA (reference sequence). The CDR3 has 14 amino acids. Germline trimming cut 6 bases from V and 2 bases from J; bases unmatched to any gene: 10. CDR3 region: CSANDKLAPYEQYF. The CDR3 bases are TGCAGTGCGAATGACAAACTAGCGCCCTACGAGCAGTACTTC.

This clonotype was seen many times. The chain joins TRBV7-2 to TRBJ2-5; possibly TRBD2 for D (6 bases). V was shortened by 5 bases and J by 3 bases, with 22 bases between the two germline ends. The length of the CDR3 is 17 residues. Germline values: CDR1 SGHTA, CDR2 FQGNSA. The CDR3 loop reads CASSHPGRQGGKETQYF. CDR3 nucleotides: TGTGCCAGCAGCCACCCTGGTCGGCAGGGAGGCAAAGAGACCCAGTACTTC.

This clonotype was seen at least ten times. The V call is TRBV29-1, the J call TRBJ2-1; the D gene is possibly TRBD1 (6 bases). Trimming shortened V by 1 base and J by 7 bases, and 17 bases separated the two germline ends. Per the germline V gene, CDR1 is SQVTM and CDR2 is ANQGSEA. The CDR3 runs 15 residues. The CDR3 nucleotides are TGCAGCGTTGAAGGGGGATGGACAGCGAGAAATGAGCAGTTCTTC. It codes for CSVEGGWTARNEQFF.

This clonotype was detected ten times or more. The chain joins TRBV24-1 to TRBJ2-1, with TRBD2 as a possible D gene (6 bases). From germline, CDR1 is KGHDR and CDR2 SFDVKD. This CDR3 has 14 residues. Between the trimmed V and J ends, which lost 4 bases and 7 bases, there was a span of 13 bases. This chain's CDR3 is CATSDPRGTNEQFF. The DNA for the CDR3 is TGTGCCACCAGTGACCCCCGGGGGACTAATGAGCAGTTCTTC.

This clonotype came up once. V gene TRBV28 combines with J gene TRBJ2-7, with TRBD2 as a possible D gene (5 bases). The CDR3 loop spans 15 amino acids. Trimming stripped 5 bases from V and 3 bases from J, with 17 bases between. The germline CDR1 and CDR2 sequences are MDHEN and SYDVKM. The CDR3, as DNA: TGTGCCAGCAGTCCCGCGACGGGGAGATACTACGAGCAGTACTTC. Translated, it gives CASSPATGRYYEQYF.

There are many counts of this clonotype. This chain links TRBV6-5 with TRBJ2-1; D remains ambiguous. The CDR3 length is 16 residues. Germline values: CDR1 MNHEY, CDR2 SVGAGI. Deletions cut 4 bases from V and 0 bases from J, with 13 bases between. The CDR3 loop reads CASSSKGSSSYNEQFF. DNA of the CDR3: TGTGCCAGCAGTTCAAAAGGTTCCAGCTCCTACAATGAGCAGTTCTTC.

Turning to this clonotype: A much larger clone is a single base away; this may be a read error. The gene calls are TRBV7-9 and TRBJ2-7, with no clear D. This CDR3 is built from 15 residues. Per germline, CDR1 SEHNR and CDR2 FQNEAQ (reference sequence). CDR3 residues: CGSSSASLLLMTPLF. The CDR3 bases are TGTGGCAGCAGCTCGGCGAGCCTACTTTTAATGACTCCCTTGTTC.

This rearrangement joins TRBV21-1 to TRBJ2-2. TRBV21-1 constitutes a pseudogene. This CDR3 is 12 amino acids long. The CDR3 DNA is TGTGCCAGCATACCATTCACCGGGGAGCTGTTTTTT. Translated: CASIPFTGELFF.

This clonotype came up a few times. The chain links TRBV7-2 to TRBJ2-1; TRBD2 might be the D (6 bases). The CDR3 is 14 residues long. Per the germline V gene, CDR1 is SGHTA and CDR2 is FQGNSA. The V end was cut by 4 bases, the J end by 12 bases, with 19 bases between. CDR3 sequence: CASSSGLTISWQFF. For the CDR3, the DNA is TGTGCCAGCAGCTCGGGACTTACGATTAGTTGGCAGTTCTTC.

As for this clonotype: A read error may explain this, as a much larger clone is one base away. This chain uses TRBV11-3 with TRBJ2-1, with 10 bases identical to TRBD2. Germline trimming cut 6 bases from V and 9 bases from J; bases unmatched to any gene: 5. This CDR3 has 13 residues. The germline V gene encodes CDR1 SGHNT and CDR2 YENEEA. The CDR3 sequence is CASSSGRWGEQFF. CDR3 sequence (DNA): TGTGCCAGCAGTAGCGGGAGGTGGGGTGAGCAGTTCTTC.

This clonotype appeared many times. The genes are TRBV9 and TRBJ2-6; possible D gene TRBD1, 6 bases. V gave up 4 bases and J gave up 3 bases, with 14 bases separating them. The CDR3 is 16 amino acids. Germline V gene sequence: CDR1 SGDLS, CDR2 YYNGEE. The CDR3 loop is CASSPDGQFGANVLTF. In DNA, the CDR3 is TGTGCCAGCAGCCCCGATGGACAGTTTGGGGCCAACGTCCTGACTTTC. The full variable domain, in which reference TRBV9 and TRBJ2-6 provide the parts outside the CDR3, is DSGVTQTPKHLITATGQRVTLRCSPRSGDLSVYWYQQSLDQGLQFLIQYYNGEERAKGNILERFSAQQFPDLHSELNLSSLELGDSALYFCASSPDGQFGANVLTFGAGSRLTVL.

This clonotype appeared a few times. The V call is TRBV13, the J call TRBJ2-1; D uncertain. The CDR3 contains 12 residues. The V end lost 4 bases, the J end lost 5 bases, and 6 bases lay between the germline ends. CDR1 PRHDT and CDR2 FYEKMQ come from the germline V gene (reference sequence). The DNA for the CDR3 is TGTGCCAGCAGCTATCTGAACAATGAGCAGTTCTTC. This gives the protein CASSYLNNEQFF.

This clonotype was counted ten times or more. The CDR3 loop is CASSLLQGQYEQYF. The CDR3 DNA reads TGTGCCAGCAGTTTATTGCAGGGACAATACGAGCAGTACTTC. The chain carries TRBV27 and TRBJ2-7; tentatively, D is TRBD1 (6 bases). Trimming removed 1 base from V and 4 bases from J, with 11 bases in between. This CDR3 comprises 14 residues. Per the germline V gene, CDR1 is MNHEY and CDR2 is SMNVEV (reference sequence).

In its sample, this clonotype was seen many times. The V and J genes are TRBV20-1 and TRBJ1-2; 7 nucleotides align to TRBD1. The CDR3 is made up of 14 amino acids. V was clipped by 8 bases and J by 2 bases; unmatched bases: 11. Germline V gene lookup returns CDR1 DFQATT and CDR2 SNEGSKA (reference sequence). The CDR3 DNA follows: TGCAGTCCGCTCCAGGCAGGGGGAAACTATGGCTACACCTTC. It yields the protein CSPLQAGGNYGYTF.

This clonotype was counted at least ten times. This chain connects TRBV13 to TRBJ1-1, with D uncertain. CDR3 length equals 11 residues. The V end lost 7 bases, the J end lost 5 bases, and 8 bases lay between the germline ends. Germline lookup yields CDR1 PRHDT and CDR2 FYEKMQ (reference sequence). CDR3 loop: CASKDGTEAFF. CDR3 in DNA: TGTGCCAGCAAAGATGGAACTGAAGCTTTCTTT.

This clonotype came up many times. The J gene is TRBJ2-3, the V gene TRBV7-6, with 11 bases identical to TRBD2. Germline V lookup: CDR1 SGHVS, CDR2 FNYEAQ. J lost 0 bases, V lost 5 bases, and 7 bases had no gene match. The CDR3 sequence is 17 residues long. CDR3 sequence: CASSGMGLAASTDTQYF. The CDR3 DNA reads TGTGCCAGCAGCGGAATGGGACTAGCGGCTAGCACAGATACGCAGTATTTT.

Only a few counts were recorded for this clonotype. For the CDR3, the DNA is TGTGCCTGGCAGGGACAGGGAAACACCGGGGAGCTGTTTTTT. Translating gives CAWQGQGNTGELFF. This rearrangement joins TRBV30 to TRBJ2-2, with 9 bases matching TRBD1. Germline CDR1 GTSNPN, CDR2 SVGIG (reference sequence). The CDR3 covers 14 residues. The V segment lost 5 bases and the J segment 2 bases; nucleotides outside the gene matches: 3. Full variable domain (outside the CDR3, taken from reference TRBV30 and TRBJ2-2): SQTIHQWPATLVQPVGSPLSLECTVEGTSNPNLYWYRQAAGRGLQLLFYSVGIGQISSEVPQNLSASRPQDRQFILSSKKLLLSDSGFYLCAWQGQGNTGELFFGEGSRLTVL.

This clonotype occurred a few times. The chain links TRBV19 to TRBJ2-7; D is uncertain. The CDR3 length is 14 residues. Trimming removed 1 base from V and 2 bases from J, with 9 bases in between. The germline CDR1 and CDR2 sequences are LNHDA and SQIVND (reference sequence). CDR3 amino acids: CASSIGGGTYEQYF. As DNA, the CDR3 is TGTGCCAGTAGTATAGGTGGTGGAACCTACGAGCAGTACTTC.

To note about this clonotype: This could be a read error, since a much larger clone is one nucleotide away. V and J are TRBV12-3 or TRBV12-4 and TRBJ2-7, with 10 nucleotides matching TRBD1. The trim removed 5 bases at V and 3 bases at J, leaving 7 bases unmatched. This CDR3 has 15 residues. Here the CDR3 reads CASSDQGQGVYEQYF. Written as DNA, the CDR3 is TGTGCCAGCAGTGACCAAGGACAGGGGGTCTACGAGCAGTACTTC.

This clonotype was counted ten times or more. The V gene is TRBV29-1, the J gene TRBJ1-5; 8 bases fit TRBD1. Trimming at V came to 4 bases and at J to 5 bases, leaving 4 bases not matched to a gene. Germline CDR1 and CDR2: SQVTM and ANQGSEA. This CDR3 has 13 amino acids. The CDR3 spells CSVAQGVDQPQHF. The DNA of the CDR3 is TGCAGCGTTGCACAGGGGGTTGATCAGCCCCAGCATTTT.

This clonotype was counted a few times. This sequence joins TRBV29-1 and TRBJ1-1, with no clear D. Per the germline V gene, CDR1 is SQVTM and CDR2 is ANQGSEA. V lost 4 bases to trimming and J lost 8 bases, with 11 bases between them. The CDR3 runs to 11 residues. CDR3 sequence reads: CSVGIRPEAFF. CDR3 DNA: TGCAGCGTTGGGATCAGGCCCGAAGCTTTCTTT.

This clonotype appeared many times. The V and J genes are TRBV19 and TRBJ1-1, with TRBD1 as a possible D gene (5 bases). This CDR3 has 15 amino acids. Trimming removed 3 bases at V and 3 bases at J, with 14 bases between. The germline CDR1 and CDR2 sequences are LNHDA and SQIVND (reference sequence). CDR3 sequence: CASSIHSGYYTEAFF. Here the CDR3 DNA reads TGTGCCAGTAGTATCCACTCAGGGTATTACACTGAAGCTTTCTTT.

This clonotype was detected ten times or more. The chain recombines TRBV28 with TRBJ2-3; D gene ambiguous. CDR3 length equals 15 residues. Trimming shortened V by 6 bases and J by 2 bases, and 15 bases separated the two germline ends. Germline V gives CDR1 MDHEN, CDR2 SYDVKM. The CDR3 region has the DNA TGTGCCAGCAGCGGAACGGGCTTAAACACAGATACGCAGTATTTT. Protein sequence: CASSGTGLNTDTQYF.

The sample holds many counts of this clonotype. This rearrangement joins TRBV4-3 to TRBJ2-6, with 12 bases lining up with TRBD2. The junction had 0 bases not matched to a gene; V was cut back by 0 bases and J by 0 bases. From germline, CDR1 is LGHNA and CDR2 YSLEER. The CDR3 contains 18 residues. CDR3 DNA: TGCGCCAGCAGCCAAGAGGGACTAGCGGGCTCTGGGGCCAACGTCCTGACTTTC. Translating it yields CASSQEGLAGSGANVLTF.

This clonotype came up a few times. J is TRBJ2-7 and V is TRBV6-2 or TRBV6-3; no clear D gene. The CDR3 loop spans 14 amino acids. Germline assignment: CDR1 MNHEY and CDR2 SVGEGT. The V gene lost 7 bases and the J gene lost 0 bases, with 13 bases spanning the gap. CDR3 DNA: TGTGCCAGCACCCATCACGGAATCTCCTACGAGCAGTACTTC. Translating it yields CASTHHGISYEQYF.

In DNA, the CDR3 is TGCAGCGGAGTCGGGACTATCAACGGCACAGATACGCAGTATTTT. Encoded protein: CSGVGTINGTDTQYF. The V and J genes are TRBV29-1 and TRBJ2-3; 7 bases map to TRBD2. With 7 bases clipped from V and 1 base from J, the junction kept 11 bases outside the gene matches. Germline assignment: CDR1 SQVTM and CDR2 ANQGSEA. This CDR3 spans 15 amino acids.

In this sample, this clonotype turned up many times. The J gene is TRBJ2-1, the V gene TRBV7-3; possibly TRBD1 or TRBD2 for D (6 bases each). Between the trimmed V and J ends, which lost 3 bases and 0 bases, there was a span of 12 bases. The CDR3 consists of 16 residues. Per germline, CDR1 SGHTA and CDR2 FQGTGA. In DNA form, the CDR3 reads TGTGCCAGCAGCTTCAGGGGAGGAAGCTCCTACAATGAGCAGTTCTTC. Translation: CASSFRGGSSYNEQFF. The variable domain in full, completed from reference TRBV7-3 and TRBJ2-1, reads GAGVSQTPSNKVTEKGKYVELRCDPISGHTALYWYRQSLGQGPEFLIYFQGTGAADDSGLPNDRFFAVRPEGSVSTLKIQRTERGDSAVYLCASSFRGGSSYNEQFFGPGTRLTVL.

This clonotype was found many times. The genes are TRBV6-1 and TRBJ2-5, with D tentatively TRBD2 (7 bases). This CDR3 has 14 amino acids. V was cut by 7 bases and J by 4 bases, with 16 bases left in between. Germline values: CDR1 MNHNS, CDR2 SASEGT. The CDR3 DNA reads as TGTGCCAGCACCTGGATCGGGGGGCTAGAGACCCAGTACTTC. It yields the protein CASTWIGGLETQYF.

The table lists this clonotype with many counts. V and J are TRBV12-3 or TRBV12-4 and TRBJ2-4; TRBD2 matches at 8 bases. The CDR3 extends over 14 amino acids. V shed 3 bases, J shed 5 bases, and the junction held 3 bases outside the gene matches. The CDR3 nucleotides read TGTGCCAGCAGTTTGGGCGGGGGGCAAAACATTCAGTACTTC. Encoded protein: CASSLGGGQNIQYF.

This clonotype was seen many times. The gene calls are TRBV5-5 and TRBJ2-1, with 9 positions matching TRBD2. The CDR3 has 15 residues. After removal of 4 bases from V and 5 bases from J, the junction contained 7 bases not matched to a gene. Germline CDR1 is SGHKS and CDR2 is YYEKEE (reference sequence). The CDR3 region is CASSPRAGGHNEQFF. As DNA, the CDR3 is TGTGCCAGCAGCCCCCGGGCGGGGGGGCACAATGAGCAGTTCTTC.

This clonotype was seen repeatedly, ten times or more. J is TRBJ2-1 and V is TRBV7-3; a weak D match, TRBD2 (6 bases). Trimming stripped 1 base from V and 1 base from J, with 8 bases between. The CDR3 loop spans 15 amino acids. Germline V gene lookup returns CDR1 SGHTA and CDR2 FQGTGA. CDR3 in amino acids: CASSLSGESYNEQFF. The CDR3 DNA reads as TGTGCCAGCAGCTTAAGCGGGGAGTCCTACAATGAGCAGTTCTTC.